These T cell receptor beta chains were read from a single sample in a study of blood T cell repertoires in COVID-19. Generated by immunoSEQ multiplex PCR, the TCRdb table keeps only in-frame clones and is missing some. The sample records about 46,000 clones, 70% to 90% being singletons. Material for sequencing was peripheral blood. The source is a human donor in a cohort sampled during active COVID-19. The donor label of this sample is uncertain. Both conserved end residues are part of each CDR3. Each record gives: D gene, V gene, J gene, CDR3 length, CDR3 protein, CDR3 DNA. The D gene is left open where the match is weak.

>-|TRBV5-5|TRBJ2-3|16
CASSFEDRMFRDTQYF
TGTGCCAGCAGCTTCGAGGACAGAATGTTCAGAGATACGCAGTATTTT
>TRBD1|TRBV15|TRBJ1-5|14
CATSSEGAGQPQHF
TGTGCCACCAGCAGTGAGGGGGCCGGTCAGCCCCAGCATTTT
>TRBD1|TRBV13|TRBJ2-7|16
CASSRYDRGFSYEQYF
TGTGCCAGCAGCCGTTACGACAGGGGGTTCTCCTACGAGCAGTACTTC
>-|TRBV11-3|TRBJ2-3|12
CASSPGTDTQYF
TGTGCCAGCAGCCCGGGGACAGATACGCAGTATTTT
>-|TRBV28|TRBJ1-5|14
CASSLLQTGLTQHF
TGTGCCAGCAGTTTACTCCAGACTGGCCTGACCCAGCATTTT
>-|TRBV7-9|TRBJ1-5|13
CASSPGGNQPQHF
TGTGCCAGCAGCCCCGGGGGCAATCAGCCCCAGCATTTT
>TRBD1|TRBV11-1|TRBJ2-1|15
CASSSRDRAYNEQFF
TGTGCCAGCAGCTCCCGGGACAGAGCCTACAATGAGCAGTTCTTC
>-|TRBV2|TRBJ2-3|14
CASSALSSTDTQYF
TGTGCCAGCAGTGCACTTTCTAGCACAGATACGCAGTATTTT
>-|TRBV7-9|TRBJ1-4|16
CASSFGSGYDNEKLFF
TGTGCCAGCAGCTTTGGGTCAGGGTACGATAATGAAAAACTGTTTTTT
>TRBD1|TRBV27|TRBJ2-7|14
CASSSRQGDYEQYF
TGTGCCAGCAGTTCCAGACAGGGGGACTACGAGCAGTACTTC
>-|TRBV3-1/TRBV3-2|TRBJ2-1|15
CASTQGGPSYNEQFF
TGTGCCAGCACCCAGGGGGGGCCGTCCTACAATGAGCAGTTCTTC
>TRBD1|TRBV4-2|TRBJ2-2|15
CASSQDRGRTGELFF
TGTGCCAGCAGCCAAGACAGGGGGCGAACCGGGGAGCTGTTTTTT
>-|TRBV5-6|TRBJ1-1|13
CASTIRVDTEAFF
TGTGCCAGCACCATTCGGGTGGACACTGAAGCTTTCTTT
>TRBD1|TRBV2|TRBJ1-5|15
CASRDRGLRNQPQHF
TGTGCCAGCAGAGACAGGGGGCTGCGGAATCAGCCCCAGCATTTT
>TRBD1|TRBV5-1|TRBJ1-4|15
CASSVQGADNEKLFF
TGCGCCAGCAGCGTACAGGGGGCGGATAATGAAAAACTGTTTTTT
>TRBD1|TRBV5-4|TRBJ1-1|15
CASSADRGLATEAFF
TGTGCCAGCAGCGCCGACAGGGGGCTTGCCACTGAAGCTTTCTTT
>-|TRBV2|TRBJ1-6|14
CASIGGRWNSPLHF
TGTGCCAGCATCGGGGGGCGTTGGAATTCACCCCTCCACTTT